This T cell receptor beta chain came from a study of shared clonotypes between healthy human individuals. Overall study: Researchers drew samples from a couple of women and a few men aged 18 to 49. The study's findings and limits: Generally, naive subsets (rather than memory subsets) showed larger estimated richness. Represented diversity (both genetic and exposure-history) was limited by the small number of donors.

There are a few counts of this clone. Its matching antigen is unknown. Other DNA sequences from this sample encode an identical CDR3 as well. Sorted-subset replicate PCRs used around 0.2 ug DNA, about 30,000 T cell genomes. Method: immunoSEQ multiplex PCR; TCRdb's copy keeps in-frame clones and lacks some. The table includes around 1.9 million clones, 85% to 95% detected once. CD8 cells classed as naive were CD45RO-negative and positively selected for CCR7, excluding terminally differentiated effector memory CD45RA+ cells. Germline CDR1 reads SEHNR; CDR2 reads FQNEAQ (reference sequence). Trimming pared 4 bases from V and 1 base from J, leaving 8 bases between. This CDR3 spans 14 amino acids.

The specimen sequenced was naive CD8+ T cells from PBMCs. The clonotype comes from a man aged 18 to 35 in good health. Some clones in this sample may be carry-over from other donors' samples. The chain employs TRBV7-9 and TRBJ1-5, with D possibly matching TRBD1 (6 bases). The CDR3 loop is CASSSDRSNQPQHF. As DNA, the CDR3 is TGTGCCAGCAGCTCCGACAGGAGCAATCAGCCCCAGCATTTT.